The 12 T cell receptor beta chains below come from one sample, sequenced in a study of T cell clonality in common variable immunodeficiency. Sequenced by immunoSEQ multiplex PCR; TCRdb stores in-frame clones only, minus some. Recorded here are approximately 56,000 clones, none singletons. Sequenced input: peripheral blood mononuclear cells. These TCRs come from a person aged 18-69 years in good health.

In this sample, this clone turned up many times. The DNA ends 3 residues before the CDR3 does, and the rest of the CDR3 is filled in from the germline J gene. The V gene is TRBV19, the J gene TRBJ2-7, with D possibly TRBD1 on 6 matching bases. V dropped 4 bases and J dropped 2 bases, with 9 bases sitting between them. Per germline, CDR1 LNHDA and CDR2 SQIVND (reference sequence). The CDR3 is 13 amino acids. CDR3 DNA, as far as it was read: TGTGCCAGTAGTAGCAGGGGCGCCTACGAG. It codes for CASSSRGAYE. The full CDR3 protein reads CASSSRGAYEQYF. Together with reference TRBV19 and TRBJ2-7, the CDR3 gives the full variable domain: DGGITQSPKYLFRKEGQNVTLSCEQNLNHDAMYWYRQDPGQGLRLIYYSQIVNDFQKGDIAEGYSVSREKKESFPLTVTSAQKNPTAFYLCASSSRGAYEQYFGPGTRLTVT.

This clone has ten or more counts. With the read ending 3 residues before the CDR3 end, the germline J gene is used to fill in that end. This chain joins TRBV10-3 and TRBJ2-3; D is perhaps TRBD2 (5 bases). The CDR3 extends over 13 amino acids. Trimming shortened V by 11 bases and J by 1 base, and 13 bases separated the two germline ends. Germline V gene lookup returns CDR1 ENHRY and CDR2 SYGVKD. This CDR3 is CAGRSGGTDTQYF. The CDR3 bases that were read are TGTGCCGGCAGGAGCGGAGGCACAGATACG.

This clone was recorded a few times. The read is 3 residues too short to cover the CDR3 end, so that end is filled in from the germline J gene. V gene TRBV7-9 combines with J gene TRBJ1-1, with 9 nucleotides matching TRBD1. This CDR3 spans 15 amino acids. The J segment lost 0 bases and the V segment lost 5 bases, leaving 4 bases of the junction unmatched. Germline V gene data show CDR1 as SEHNR and CDR2 as FQNEAQ (reference sequence). The CDR3 reads CASSPGQGMNTEAFF. The covered CDR3 bases are TGTGCCAGCAGCCCGGGACAGGGAATGAACACTGAA.

This clone has only a few counts. The CDR3 goes on 3 residues after the read ends, and that part is filled in from the germline J gene. The genes are TRBV2 and TRBJ2-4, with 10 bases matching TRBD1. With V trimmed by 7 bases and J by 3 bases, 9 bases remained unmatched. The germline CDR1 and CDR2 sequences are SNHLY and FYNNEI. The length of the CDR3 is 16 residues. The part of the CDR3 DNA that was read is TGTGCCAGCATGTGGGAGACAGGGGGCGTCAAAAACATT. Encoded protein: CASMWETGGVKNI. The CDR3, in full, reads CASMWETGGVKNIQYF. The whole variable domain, filled in from reference TRBV2 and TRBJ2-4, reads EPEVTQTPSHQVTQMGQEVILRCVPISNHLYFYWYRQILGQKVEFLVSFYNNEISEKSEIFDDQFSVERPDGSNFTLKIRSTKLEDSAMYFCASMWETGGVKNIQYFGAGTRLSVL.

This clone was seen a few times. CDR3 DNA, as far as it was read: TGTGCCAGCAGCTTAGTCGGGTACGAG. The encoded protein is CASSLVGYE. The CDR3, in full, reads CASSLVGYEQYF. The chain uses TRBV7-9 and TRBJ2-7; unclear D gene. The DNA ends 3 residues before the CDR3 does, and the rest of the CDR3 is filled in from the germline J gene. Germline CDR1 and CDR2: SEHNR and FQNEAQ (reference sequence). Trimming took off 1 base at V and 4 bases at J, with 5 bases between the two ends. This CDR3 contains 12 residues.

This clone was detected many times. The read comes to an end 3 residues before the CDR3 does, leaving the germline J gene to fill in the end. The chain couples TRBV5-1 to TRBJ2-5, with D possibly TRBD1 on 5 matching bases. The germline CDR1 and CDR2 sequences are SGHRS and YFSETQ. The CDR3 sequence is 14 residues long. Trimming took 0 bases from V and 1 from J, leaving 7 bases between them. The CDR3 bases that were read are TGCGCCAGCAGCTTGGGGCAGGGCCAAGAGACC. Its translation is CASSLGQGQET. The complete CDR3 reads CASSLGQGQETQYF. The full variable domain, completed using reference TRBV5-1 and TRBJ2-5, is KAGVTQTPRYLIKTRGQQVTLSCSPISGHRSVSWYQQTPGQGLQFLFEYFSETQRNKGNFPGRFSGRQFSNSRSEMNVSTLELGDSALYLCASSLGQGQETQYFGPGTRLLVL.

This clone appeared many times. The read ends 3 residues before the CDR3 terminus; that terminus is restored from the germline J gene. J is TRBJ2-7 and V is TRBV7-6; D unresolved. Deletions cut 3 bases from V and 6 bases from J, with 6 bases between. Germline V gene lookup returns CDR1 SGHVS and CDR2 FNYEAQ. This CDR3 has 11 residues. CDR3 sequence: CASSLQVEQYF. Partial CDR3 DNA: TGTGCCAGCAGCTTGCAGGTCGAG. The full variable domain, in which reference TRBV7-6 and TRBJ2-7 provide the parts outside the CDR3, is GAGVSQSPRYKVTKRGQDVALRCDPISGHVSLYWYRQALGQGPEFLTYFNYEAQQDKSGLPNDRFSAERPEGSISTLTIQRTEQRDSAMYRCASSLQVEQYFGPGTRLTVT.

This clone appeared a few times. The read gets to within 3 residues of the CDR3 end, and the germline J gene fills in the rest. The chain employs TRBV29-1 and TRBJ2-7; D may be TRBD1 (6 bases). The length of the CDR3 is 12 residues. Germline values: CDR1 SQVTM, CDR2 ANQGSEA. The germline V and J ends were trimmed by 7 bases and 2 bases, with 12 bases remaining between them. The CDR3 sequence: CSAGDTTYEQYF. Partial CDR3 DNA: TGCAGCGCCGGGGACACGACCTACGAG.

The sample holds many counts of this clone. The read comes to an end 3 residues before the CDR3 does, leaving the germline J gene to fill in the end. The genes are TRBV29-1 and TRBJ2-7; 10 bases agree with TRBD2. The V and J ends lost 4 bases and 4 bases, in that order; junction bases with no gene match: 1. Germline V lookup: CDR1 SQVTM, CDR2 ANQGSEA. The CDR3 is 12 residues long. The CDR3 protein is CSVGTSGYEQYF. CDR3 bases read: TGCAGCGTTGGGACTAGCGGATACGAG.

This clone was seen repeatedly, ten times or more. The CDR3 end lies 3 residues beyond the end of the read and is filled in from the germline J gene. This chain connects TRBV7-3 to TRBJ2-5; 14 bases are shared with TRBD2. V shed 0 bases and J 3 bases; nucleotides not matched to a gene: 12. Germline V lookup: CDR1 SGHTA, CDR2 FQGTGA. This CDR3 has 20 amino acids. The CDR3: CASSLTPGTSGRSQEETQYF. The part of the CDR3 DNA that was read is TGTGCCAGCAGCTTAACCCCTGGGACTAGCGGGAGAAGTCAGGAAGAGACC.

A few counts support this clone. The missing CDR3 end, 3 residues past where the read stops, is filled in from the germline J gene. J is TRBJ2-3 and V is TRBV5-1; TRBD2 aligns across 9 bases. Looked up from germline, CDR1 is SGHRS and CDR2 is YFSETQ. V lost 1 base and J lost 5; bases outside the gene matches: 8. The CDR3 covers 16 residues. Here the CDR3 reads CASSLQAGGRGDTQYF. Partial CDR3 DNA: TGCGCCAGCAGCTTGCAAGCGGGGGGCCGTGGAGATACG.

This clone appeared many times. The observed sequence ends 3 residues before the CDR3 terminus, with the missing tail filled in from the germline J gene. V gene TRBV5-4 combines with J gene TRBJ2-3; 11 nucleotides agree with TRBD2. CDR1 and CDR2 (germline): SGHNT, YYREEE (reference sequence). V dropped 5 bases and J dropped 5; count of bases not matched to a gene: 4. The CDR3 is 14 amino acids. The CDR3 DNA, read in part, is TGTGCCAGCAGTAGCGGGGGGGCTGGAGATACG. Translation gives CASSSGGAGDT. The whole CDR3 sequence is CASSSGGAGDTQYF.